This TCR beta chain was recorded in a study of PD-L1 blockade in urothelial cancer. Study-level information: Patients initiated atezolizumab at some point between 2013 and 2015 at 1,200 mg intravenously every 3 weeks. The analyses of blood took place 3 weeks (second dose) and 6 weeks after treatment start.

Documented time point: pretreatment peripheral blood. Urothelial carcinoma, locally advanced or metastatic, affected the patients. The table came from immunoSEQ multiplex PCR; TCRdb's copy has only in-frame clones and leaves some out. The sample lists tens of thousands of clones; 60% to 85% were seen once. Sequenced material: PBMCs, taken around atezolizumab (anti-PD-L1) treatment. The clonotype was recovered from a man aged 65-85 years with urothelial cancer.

The CDR3 reads CASSPERGTDTQYF. In DNA form, the CDR3 reads TGTGCCAGCAGTCCCGAAAGGGGAACAGATACGCAGTATTTT. The V and J genes are TRBV2 and TRBJ2-3, with D possibly matching TRBD1 (5 bases). The germline CDR1 and CDR2 sequences are SNHLY and FYNNEI. The CDR3 totals 14 residues. The V and J ends lost 5 bases and 3 bases respectively, with 12 bases between them. The whole variable domain, filled in from reference TRBV2 and TRBJ2-3, reads EPEVTQTPSHQVTQMGQEVILRCVPISNHLYFYWYRQILGQKVEFLVSFYNNEISEKSEIFDDQFSVERPDGSNFTLKIRSTKLEDSAMYFCASSPERGTDTQYFGPGTRLTVL.